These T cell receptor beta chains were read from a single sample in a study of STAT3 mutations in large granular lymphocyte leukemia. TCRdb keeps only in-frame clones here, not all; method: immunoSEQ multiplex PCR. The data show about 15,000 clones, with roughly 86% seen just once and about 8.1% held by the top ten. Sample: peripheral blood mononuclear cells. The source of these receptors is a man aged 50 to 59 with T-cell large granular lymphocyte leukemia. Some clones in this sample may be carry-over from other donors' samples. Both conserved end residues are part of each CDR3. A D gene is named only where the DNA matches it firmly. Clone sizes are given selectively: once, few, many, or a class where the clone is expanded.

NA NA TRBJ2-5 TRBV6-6 TGTGCCAGCAGCGCACTTAGGGGCCAAGAGACCCAGTACTTC CASSALRGQETQYF
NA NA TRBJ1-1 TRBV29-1 TGCAGCGTTGTTCGGGGGCGAGGAGCTGAAGCTTTCTTT CSVVRGRGAEAFF
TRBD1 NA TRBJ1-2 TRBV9 TGTGCCAGCAGCGCCGGGACAGCGAAGAACTATGGCTACACCTTC CASSAGTAKNYGYTF
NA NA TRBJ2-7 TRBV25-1 TGTGCCAGTAGCAGGGACCGCGAAGCCTACGAGCAGTACTTC CASSRDREAYEQYF
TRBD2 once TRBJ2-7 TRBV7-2 TGTGCCAGCAGCCGACTAGCGGGTCCCTACGAGCAGTACTTC CASSRLAGPYEQYF
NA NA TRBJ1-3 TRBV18 TGTGCCAGCTCACCCGGAAGGGGGTCTGGAAACACCATATATTTT CASSPGRGSGNTIYF
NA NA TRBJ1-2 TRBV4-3 TGCGCCAGCAGCCAAGAAGCGCGGGGGTGGGGGTATGGCTACACCTTC CASSQEARGWGYGYTF
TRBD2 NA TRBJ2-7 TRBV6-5 TGTGCCAGCCCCGGGACTAGCGGGTACGAGCAGTACTTC CASPGTSGYEQYF
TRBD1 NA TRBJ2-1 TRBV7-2 TGTGCCAGCATTCTCGGGACAGCTTACAATGAGCAGTTCTTC CASILGTAYNEQFF
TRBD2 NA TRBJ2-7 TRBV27 TGTGCCAGCAGTTTTACTAGCGGGGGGAATTACGAGCAGTACTTC CASSFTSGGNYEQYF
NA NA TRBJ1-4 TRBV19 TGTGCCAGCCGAAGGGAGAAACTGTTTTTT CASRREKLFF
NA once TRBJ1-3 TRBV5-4 TGTGCCAGCAAACGGGACGCTAACTCTGGAAACACCATATATTTT CASKRDANSGNTIYF
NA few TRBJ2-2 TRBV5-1 TGCGCCAGCAGCCGCTATCAGGGTGGCGCCGGGGAGCTGTTTTTT CASSRYQGGAGELFF
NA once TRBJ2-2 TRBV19 TGTGCCAGTAATCTTAACACCGGGGAGCTGTTTTTT CASNLNTGELFF
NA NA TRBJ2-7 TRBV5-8 TGTGCCAGCAGCTTGGAATTTGGGGGAGGTACCTACGAGCAGTACTTC CASSLEFGGGTYEQYF
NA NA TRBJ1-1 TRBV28 TGTGCCAGCAGTTTAGATGCGGGGCGACGGGCTTTCTTT CASSLDAGRRAFF
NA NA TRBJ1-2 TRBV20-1 TGCAGTGGCGGTGGGAACTATGGCTACACCTTC CSGGGNYGYTF
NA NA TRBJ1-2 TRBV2 TGTGCCAGCACCTTAAGGCAGGGCCGGGGCTACACCTTC CASTLRQGRGYTF
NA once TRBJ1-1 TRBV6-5 TGTGCCAGCAGTAGGGGCCTGAGGACTGAAGCTTTCTTT CASSRGLRTEAFF
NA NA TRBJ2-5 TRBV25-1 TGTGCCAGCAGTGAATCGTACGTCAGACCGGAGACCCAGTACTTC CASSESYVRPETQYF